A single sample is the source of the 22 T cell receptor beta chains below, sequenced in a study of blood T cell repertoires in COVID-19. Clones were read by immunoSEQ multiplex PCR, and TCRdb kept only the in-frame ones, dropping some. The sample includes hundreds of thousands of clones, about 80% of them seen just once. Sequenced: peripheral blood. These receptors were collected from a woman aged 80 or over with acute or convalescent COVID-19.

This clone came up once. The chain carries TRBV25-1 and TRBJ2-2; possibly TRBD2 for D (7 bases). CDR3 size: 17 residues. V gave up 4 bases and J gave up 6 bases, with 21 bases separating them. Germline-derived CDR1 and CDR2 are MGHDK and SYGVNS. CDR3 in amino acids: CASSAPRGRGGAGELFF. The CDR3, as DNA: TGTGCCAGCAGTGCGCCCCGGGGGAGAGGGGGGGCCGGGGAGCTGTTTTTT.

The gene calls are TRBV24-1 and TRBJ2-3; TRBD1 matches at 12 bases. CDR3 length: 15 residues. The germline V gene encodes CDR1 KGHDR and CDR2 SFDVKD. V lost 4 bases to trimming and J lost 3 bases; unmatched junction nucleotides: 1. The DNA of the CDR3 is TGTGCCACCAGTGAGGGACAGGGGGCAACAGATACGCAGTATTTT. Amino acid sequence: CATSEGQGATDTQYF.

V is TRBV3-1 (or the pseudogene TRBV3-2) and J is TRBJ1-1; 7 nucleotides line up with TRBD1. The CDR3 is 15 amino acids. Germline trimming cut 3 bases from V and 4 bases from J; bases unmatched to any gene: 8. Looked up from germline, CDR1 is LGHDT and CDR2 is YNNKEL (reference sequence). The CDR3 DNA is TGTGCCAGCAGCCAGGGCACAGGGGTCCGCACTGAAGCTTTCTTT. Translating gives CASSQGTGVRTEAFF.

This clone was found once. The CDR3 sequence is CASSPRSGANTGELFF. The CDR3 region has the DNA TGTGCCAGCAGCCCGAGAAGCGGGGCGAACACCGGGGAGCTGTTTTTT. The chain joins TRBV5-4 to TRBJ2-2; 7 bases are a match to TRBD2. Germline V gene sequence: CDR1 SGHNT, CDR2 YYREEE (reference sequence). The CDR3 sequence is 16 residues long. The ends lost 4 bases at V and 0 bases at J; junction bases unmatched: 6.

The chain is built from TRBV27 and TRBJ2-7; 9 nucleotides agree with TRBD1. The CDR3 is 16 amino acids. V was pared by 9 bases and J by 0 bases, with 12 bases of the junction left unmatched. Germline V lookup: CDR1 MNHEY, CDR2 SMNVEV (reference sequence). CDR3 region: CARRGRDRVNSYEQYF. CDR3 coding DNA: TGTGCCAGAAGGGGCCGGGACAGGGTGAACTCCTACGAGCAGTACTTC.

The V and J genes are TRBV7-8 and TRBJ2-4, with TRBD2 identical over 11 bases. There are 15 residues in the CDR3. V shed 1 base and J 5 bases; nucleotides not matched to a gene: 1. The germline gives CDR1 SGHVS, CDR2 FQNEAQ. CDR3 sequence: CASSLVAGGQNIQYF. In nucleotides, the CDR3 is TGTGCCAGCAGCTTAGTAGCGGGAGGGCAAAACATTCAGTACTTC.

This clone turned up a few times. The same CDR3 is also encoded by other DNA sequences in this sample. The rearrangement links TRBV6-2 or TRBV6-3 to TRBJ1-2; 7 bases map to TRBD1. The CDR3 has 13 amino acids. Losses at the gene ends were 2 bases for V and 3 bases for J; bases not matched to a gene: 0. Germline CDR1 reads MNHEY; CDR2 reads SVGEGT. The CDR3, as DNA: TGTGCCAGCAGTTACACAGGGGACTATGGCTACACCTTC. This encodes CASSYTGDYGYTF.

The rearrangement uses TRBV11-2 and TRBJ1-2; a weak D match, TRBD1 (5 bases). CDR3 length: 15 amino acids. Looked up from germline, CDR1 is SGHAT and CDR2 is FQNNGV. V dropped 0 bases and J dropped 4 bases, with 12 bases sitting between them. The DNA for the CDR3 is TGTGCCAGCAGCTTAGATAAGGCAAGGGGCTATGGCTACACCTTC. This encodes CASSLDKARGYGYTF.

To note about this clone: It is unclear where the CDR3 begins or ends on the DNA, so no DNA is shown, and the CDR3 is as TCRdb lists it. The chain joins TRBV19 to TRBJ2-5; the table assigns TRBD1, which was not confirmed against the DNA. CDR1 is LNHDA, CDR2 SQIVND, per germline (reference sequence). The CDR3 sequence runs 14 residues, both termini included. Here the CDR3 reads CASTSDRTQETQYF.

The V and J genes are TRBV28 and TRBJ1-1, with TRBD1 matching 9 bases. With V trimmed by 5 bases and J by 11 bases, 18 bases remained unmatched. Germline CDR1 reads MDHEN; CDR2 reads SYDVKM. This CDR3 comprises 16 residues. CDR3 protein: CASSPTSPTGGAKAFF. CDR3 in DNA: TGTGCCAGCAGTCCTACTTCTCCCACAGGGGGCGCAAAGGCTTTCTTT. Drawing the rest from reference TRBV28 and TRBJ1-1, the complete variable domain is DVKVTQSSRYLVKRTGEKVFLECVQDMDHENMFWYRQDPGLGLRLIYFSYDVKMKEKGDIPEGYSVSREKKERFSLILESASTNQTSMYLCASSPTSPTGGAKAFFGQGTRLTVV.

The chain uses TRBV29-1 and TRBJ1-1, with a possible D match to TRBD1 (6 bases). CDR3 length equals 12 residues. CDR1 is SQVTM and CDR2 is ANQGSEA in the germline V gene. The DNA of the CDR3 is TGCAGTGGACGGACAGTACGGACTGAAGCTTTCTTT. Residues: CSGRTVRTEAFF.

The CDR3 region is CASSGGPGAGYEQYF. The DNA for the CDR3 is TGTGCCAGCAGCGGAGGACCGGGAGCTGGCTACGAGCAGTACTTC. The chain carries TRBV7-2 and TRBJ2-7; D may be TRBD2 (6 bases). The length of the CDR3 is 15 residues. The V gene lost 5 bases and the J gene lost 3 bases, with 17 bases spanning the gap. Germline V gene data show CDR1 as SGHTA and CDR2 as FQGNSA. The full variable domain, its missing parts supplied by reference TRBV7-2 and TRBJ2-7, is GAGVSQSPSNKVTEKGKDVELRCDPISGHTALYWYRQSLGQGLEFLIYFQGNSAPDKSGLPSDRFSAERTGGSVSTLTIQRTQQEDSAVYLCASSGGPGAGYEQYFGPGTRLTVT.

CDR3 sequence (DNA): TGTGCCAGTAGCTGGGACACATGTTGGCAAGAGACCCAGTACTTC. Its protein is CASSWDTCWQETQYF. The rearrangement joins TRBV19 to TRBJ2-5, with TRBD1 as a possible D gene (6 bases). The CDR3 is 15 amino acids. Germline V gene lookup returns CDR1 LNHDA and CDR2 SQIVND (reference sequence). Trimming shortened V by 6 bases and J by 2 bases, and 16 bases separated the two germline ends. Combining the CDR3 with reference TRBV19 and TRBJ2-5 gives the whole variable domain DGGITQSPKYLFRKEGQNVTLSCEQNLNHDAMYWYRQDPGQGLRLIYYSQIVNDFQKGDIAEGYSVSREKKESFPLTVTSAQKNPTAFYLCASSWDTCWQETQYFGPGTRLLVL.

This clone has a single count. The chain combines TRBV28 with TRBJ1-1; 8 bases agree with TRBD1. Losses at the gene ends were 6 bases for V and 4 bases for J; bases not matched to a gene: 10. There are 15 residues in the CDR3. The germline CDR1 and CDR2 sequences are MDHEN and SYDVKM. In DNA, the CDR3 is TGTGCCAGCAGACCTGCTCAGGGGGCGTCCACTGAAGCTTTCTTT. This encodes CASRPAQGASTEAFF. Full variable domain (remainder filled in from reference TRBV28 and TRBJ1-1): DVKVTQSSRYLVKRTGEKVFLECVQDMDHENMFWYRQDPGLGLRLIYFSYDVKMKEKGDIPEGYSVSREKKERFSLILESASTNQTSMYLCASRPAQGASTEAFFGQGTRLTVV.

Remarks on this clone: Additional DNA sequences in this sample encode the identical CDR3. The chain joins TRBV2 to TRBJ1-1, with D possibly TRBD1 on 5 matching bases. Trimming removed 6 bases from V and 1 base from J, with 9 bases in between. Per the germline V gene, CDR1 is SNHLY and CDR2 is FYNNEI. The CDR3 runs 13 residues. CDR3 bases: TGTGCCAGCAGCGTAACAGGGAACACTGAAGCTTTCTTT. This translates into CASSVTGNTEAFF. The entire variable domain, with the rest obtained from reference TRBV2 and TRBJ1-1, is as follows: EPEVTQTPSHQVTQMGQEVILRCVPISNHLYFYWYRQILGQKVEFLVSFYNNEISEKSEIFDDQFSVERPDGSNFTLKIRSTKLEDSAMYFCASSVTGNTEAFFGQGTRLTVV.

This chain connects TRBV30 to TRBJ1-2; tentative D call: TRBD1 (5 bases). With 1 base removed from V and 2 bases from J, the gap between germline ends came to 5 bases. The CDR3 consists of 12 residues. CDR1 and CDR2 from the germline V gene are GTSNPN and SVGIG (reference sequence). CDR3 residues: CAWSAGNYGYTF. The CDR3 DNA reads as TGTGCCTGGAGTGCAGGGAACTATGGCTACACCTTC.

This clone showed up just a few times. The V call is TRBV7-8, the J call TRBJ2-7; a weak D match, TRBD2 (6 bases). This CDR3 has 14 amino acids. CDR1 and CDR2 (germline): SGHVS, FQNEAQ. The ends were cut back, 1 base at V and 4 bases at J, with 11 bases in the middle. As DNA, the CDR3 is TGTGCCAGCAGCTTAGTTCCCCGGGGGTACGAGCAGTACTTC. Its protein product is CASSLVPRGYEQYF. The full variable domain, its missing parts supplied by reference TRBV7-8 and TRBJ2-7, is GAGVSQSPRYKVAKRGQDVALRCDPISGHVSLFWYQQALGQGPEFLTYFQNEAQLDKSGLPSDRFFAERPEGSVSTLKIQRTQQEDSAVYLCASSLVPRGYEQYFGPGTRLTVT.

The chain employs TRBV6-5 and TRBJ1-1; TRBD1 might be the D (6 bases). Trimming pared 6 bases from V and 6 bases from J, leaving 8 bases between. Germline V gene sequence: CDR1 MNHEY, CDR2 SVGAGI. The CDR3 runs to 11 residues. For the CDR3, the DNA is TGTGCCAGCAGAAGACAGGCTGAAGCTTTCTTT. This encodes CASRRQAEAFF.

In this sample, this clone turned up a few times. The chain has TRBV12-5 and TRBJ1-4; 12 nucleotides match TRBD1. CDR1 is LGHNT and CDR2 is FRNRAP in the germline V gene. The V segment lost 4 bases and the J segment 7 bases; nucleotides outside the gene matches: 10. The length of the CDR3 is 17 residues. Here the CDR3 reads CASGSGQGALGSEKLFF. DNA of the CDR3: TGTGCTAGTGGTTCGGGACAGGGGGCCTTGGGGAGTGAAAAACTGTTTTTT.

This chain joins TRBV14 and TRBJ2-5; no clear D. Germline CDR1 and CDR2: SGHDN and FVKESK. Trimming removed 6 bases at V and 5 bases at J, with 13 bases between. The CDR3 spans 13 residues. The DNA for the CDR3 is TGTGCCAGCAGTCCCAGGTGGCGTGAGACCCAGTACTTC. This codes for CASSPRWRETQYF.

The table lists this clone with a count of one. V and J are TRBV6-2 or TRBV6-3 and TRBJ2-3, with D possibly being TRBD1 (5 bases). The germline CDR1 and CDR2 sequences are MNHEY and SVGEGT. Trimming pared 5 bases from V and 4 bases from J, leaving 7 bases between. The CDR3 totals 12 residues. CDR3: CASSPTADTQYF. CDR3 DNA sequence: TGTGCCAGCAGTCCGACAGCAGATACGCAGTATTTT.

Here the CDR3 DNA reads TGTGCCAGCAGCTTCCGGGACAAGAAAGAGACCCAGTACTTC. Translated, it gives CASSFRDKKETQYF. The rearrangement uses TRBV7-2 and TRBJ2-5; D possibly corresponds to TRBD1 (6 bases). The CDR3 runs to 14 residues. Trimming removed 3 bases at V and 3 bases at J, with 11 bases between. Per germline, CDR1 SGHTA and CDR2 FQGNSA.